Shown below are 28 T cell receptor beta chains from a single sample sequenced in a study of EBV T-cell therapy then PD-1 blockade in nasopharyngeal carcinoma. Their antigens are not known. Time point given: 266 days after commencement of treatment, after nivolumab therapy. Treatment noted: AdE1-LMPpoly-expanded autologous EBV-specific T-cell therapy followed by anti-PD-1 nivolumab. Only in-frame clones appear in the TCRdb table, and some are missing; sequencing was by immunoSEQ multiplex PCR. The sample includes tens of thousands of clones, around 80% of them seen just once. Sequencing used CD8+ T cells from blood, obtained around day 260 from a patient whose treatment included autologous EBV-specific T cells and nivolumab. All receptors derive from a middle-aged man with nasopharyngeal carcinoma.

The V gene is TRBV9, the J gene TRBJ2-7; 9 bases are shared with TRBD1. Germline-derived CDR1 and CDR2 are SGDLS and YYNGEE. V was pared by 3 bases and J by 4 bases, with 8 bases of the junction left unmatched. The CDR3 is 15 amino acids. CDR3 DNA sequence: TGTGCCAGCAGCGCCCCGGACAGGGGCCTATACGAGCAGTACTTC. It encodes CASSAPDRGLYEQYF.

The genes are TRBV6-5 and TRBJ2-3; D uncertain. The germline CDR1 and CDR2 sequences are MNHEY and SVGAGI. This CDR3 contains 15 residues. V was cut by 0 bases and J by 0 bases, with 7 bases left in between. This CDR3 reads CASSYSLTSTDTQYF. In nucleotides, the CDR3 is TGTGCCAGCAGTTACTCACTCACGAGCACAGATACGCAGTATTTT.

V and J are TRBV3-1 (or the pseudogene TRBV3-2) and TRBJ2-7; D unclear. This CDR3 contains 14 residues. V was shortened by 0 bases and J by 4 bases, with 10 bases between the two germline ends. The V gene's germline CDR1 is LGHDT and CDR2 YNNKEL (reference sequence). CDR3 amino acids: CASSQDPLRYEQYF. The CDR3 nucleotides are TGTGCCAGCAGCCAAGATCCCCTCCGATACGAGCAGTACTTC.

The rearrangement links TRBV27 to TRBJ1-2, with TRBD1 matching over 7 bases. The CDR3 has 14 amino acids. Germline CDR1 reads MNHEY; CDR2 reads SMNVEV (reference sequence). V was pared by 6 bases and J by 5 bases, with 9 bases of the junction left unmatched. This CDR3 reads CASSPGTATYGYTF. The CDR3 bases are TGTGCCAGCAGCCCCGGGACAGCTACTTATGGCTACACCTTC.

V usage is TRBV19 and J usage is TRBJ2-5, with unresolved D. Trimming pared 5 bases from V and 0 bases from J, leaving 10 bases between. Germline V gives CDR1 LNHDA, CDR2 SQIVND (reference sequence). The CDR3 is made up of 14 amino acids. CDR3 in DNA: TGTGCCAGTAGTCCCCGGTCTTACCAAGAGACCCAGTACTTC. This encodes CASSPRSYQETQYF.

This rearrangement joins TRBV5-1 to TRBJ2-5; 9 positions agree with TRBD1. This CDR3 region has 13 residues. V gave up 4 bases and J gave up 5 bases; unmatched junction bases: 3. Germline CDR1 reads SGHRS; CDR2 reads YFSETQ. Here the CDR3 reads CASSNRGQETQYF. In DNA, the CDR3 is TGCGCCAGCAGCAACAGGGGGCAGGAGACCCAGTACTTC.

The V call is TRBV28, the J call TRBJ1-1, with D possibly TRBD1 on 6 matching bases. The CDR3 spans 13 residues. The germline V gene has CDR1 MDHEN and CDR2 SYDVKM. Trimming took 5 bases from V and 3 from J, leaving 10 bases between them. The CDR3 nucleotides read TGTGCCAGCAGTCCCAGGGGTCACACTGAAGCTTTCTTT. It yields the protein CASSPRGHTEAFF.

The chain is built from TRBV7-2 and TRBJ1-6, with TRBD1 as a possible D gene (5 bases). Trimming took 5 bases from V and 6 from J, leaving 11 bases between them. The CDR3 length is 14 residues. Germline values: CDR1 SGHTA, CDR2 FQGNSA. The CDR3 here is CASSDTGLNSPLHF. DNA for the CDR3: TGTGCCAGCAGCGATACGGGACTTAATTCACCCCTCCACTTT.

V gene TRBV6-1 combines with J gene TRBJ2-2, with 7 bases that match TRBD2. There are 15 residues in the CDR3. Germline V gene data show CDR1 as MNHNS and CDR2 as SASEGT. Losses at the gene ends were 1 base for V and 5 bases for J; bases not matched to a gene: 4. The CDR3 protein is CASSEDPGGTGELFF. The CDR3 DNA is TGTGCCAGCAGTGAAGACCCCGGGGGGACCGGGGAGCTGTTTTTT.

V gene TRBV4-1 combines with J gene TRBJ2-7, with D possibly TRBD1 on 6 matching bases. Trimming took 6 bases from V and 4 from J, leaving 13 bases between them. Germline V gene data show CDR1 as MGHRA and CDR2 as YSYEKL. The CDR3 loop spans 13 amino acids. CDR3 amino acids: CASSIRRGYEQYF. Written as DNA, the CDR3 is TGCGCCAGCAGTATACGCAGGGGTTACGAGCAGTACTTC.

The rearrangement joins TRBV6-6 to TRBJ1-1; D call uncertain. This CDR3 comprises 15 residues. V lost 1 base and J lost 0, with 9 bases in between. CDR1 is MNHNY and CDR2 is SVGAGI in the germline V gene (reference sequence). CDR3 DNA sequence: TGTGCCAGCAGTTACTTTGCAGATGTGAACACTGAAGCTTTCTTT. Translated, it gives CASSYFADVNTEAFF.

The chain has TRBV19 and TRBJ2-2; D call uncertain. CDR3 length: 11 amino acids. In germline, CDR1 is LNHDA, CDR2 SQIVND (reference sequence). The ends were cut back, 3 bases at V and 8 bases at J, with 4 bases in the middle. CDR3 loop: CASSINGELFF. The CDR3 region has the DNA TGTGCCAGTAGTATTAATGGGGAGCTGTTTTTT.

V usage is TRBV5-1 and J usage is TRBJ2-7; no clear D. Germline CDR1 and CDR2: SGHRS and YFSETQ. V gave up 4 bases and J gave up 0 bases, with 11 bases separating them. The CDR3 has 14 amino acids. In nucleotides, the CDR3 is TGCGCCAGCAGCCCGGTGGGCGGCTCCTACGAGCAGTACTTC. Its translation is CASSPVGGSYEQYF. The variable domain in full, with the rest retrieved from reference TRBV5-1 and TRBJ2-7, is KAGVTQTPRYLIKTRGQQVTLSCSPISGHRSVSWYQQTPGQGLQFLFEYFSETQRNKGNFPGRFSGRQFSNSRSEMNVSTLELGDSALYLCASSPVGGSYEQYFGPGTRLTVT.

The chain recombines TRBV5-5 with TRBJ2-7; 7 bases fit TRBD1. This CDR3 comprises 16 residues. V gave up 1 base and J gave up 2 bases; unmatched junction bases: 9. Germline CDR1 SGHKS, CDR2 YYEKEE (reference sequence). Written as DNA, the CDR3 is TGTGCCAGCAGCTTGATACAGGGGTTCGGGACCTACGAGCAGTACTTC. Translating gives CASSLIQGFGTYEQYF.

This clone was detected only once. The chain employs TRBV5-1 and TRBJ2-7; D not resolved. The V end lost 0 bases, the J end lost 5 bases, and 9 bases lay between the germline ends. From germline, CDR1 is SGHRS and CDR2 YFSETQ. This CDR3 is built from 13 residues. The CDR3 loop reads CASSLGRADEQYF. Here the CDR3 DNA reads TGCGCCAGCAGCTTGGGTAGGGCCGACGAGCAGTACTTC.

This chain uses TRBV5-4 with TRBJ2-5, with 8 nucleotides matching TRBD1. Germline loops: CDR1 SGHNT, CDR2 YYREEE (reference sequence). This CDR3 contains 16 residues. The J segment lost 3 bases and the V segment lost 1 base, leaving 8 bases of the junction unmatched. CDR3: CASSLWGTGLEETQYF. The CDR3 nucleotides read TGTGCCAGCAGCTTGTGGGGGACAGGCTTGGAAGAGACCCAGTACTTC.

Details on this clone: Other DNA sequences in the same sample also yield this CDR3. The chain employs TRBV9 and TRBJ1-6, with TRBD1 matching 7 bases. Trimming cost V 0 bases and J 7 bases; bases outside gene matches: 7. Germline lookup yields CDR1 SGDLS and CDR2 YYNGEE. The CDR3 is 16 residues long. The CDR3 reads CASSVGVGTENSPLHF. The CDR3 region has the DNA TGTGCCAGCAGCGTAGGTGTGGGGACAGAGAATTCACCCCTCCACTTT.

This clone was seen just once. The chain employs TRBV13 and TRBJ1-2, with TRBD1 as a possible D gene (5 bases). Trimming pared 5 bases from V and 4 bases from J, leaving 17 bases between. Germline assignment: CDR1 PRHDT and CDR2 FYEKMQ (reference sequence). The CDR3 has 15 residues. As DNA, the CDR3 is TGTGCCAGCAGCATAGAAGGGCAGGGTAGCTATGGCTACACCTTC. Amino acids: CASSIEGQGSYGYTF.

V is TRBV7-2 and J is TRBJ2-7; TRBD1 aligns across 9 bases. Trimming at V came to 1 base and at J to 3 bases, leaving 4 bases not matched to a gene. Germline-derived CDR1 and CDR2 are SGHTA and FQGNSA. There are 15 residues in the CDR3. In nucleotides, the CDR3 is TGTGCCAGCAGCTTAGTGCCGACAGGGGGCTACGAGCAGTACTTC. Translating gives CASSLVPTGGYEQYF.

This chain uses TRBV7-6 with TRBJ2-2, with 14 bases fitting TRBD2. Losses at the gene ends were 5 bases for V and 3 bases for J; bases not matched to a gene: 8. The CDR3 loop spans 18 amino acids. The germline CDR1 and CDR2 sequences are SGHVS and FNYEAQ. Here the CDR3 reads CASSTRLAGGRDTGELFF. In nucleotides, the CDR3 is TGTGCCAGCAGCACCCGACTAGCGGGGGGGCGGGACACCGGGGAGCTGTTTTTT.

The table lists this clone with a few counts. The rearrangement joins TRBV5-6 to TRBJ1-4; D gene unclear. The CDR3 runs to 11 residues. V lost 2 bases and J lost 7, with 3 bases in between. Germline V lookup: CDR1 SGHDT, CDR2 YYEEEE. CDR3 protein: CASSFGEKLFF. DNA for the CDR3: TGTGCCAGCAGCTTCGGTGAAAAACTGTTTTTT.

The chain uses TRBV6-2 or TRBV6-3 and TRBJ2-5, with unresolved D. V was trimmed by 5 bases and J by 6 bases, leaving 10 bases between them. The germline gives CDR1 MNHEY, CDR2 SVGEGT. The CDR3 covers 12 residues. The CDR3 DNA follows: TGTGCCAGCAGTACCCAGTTGAAGACCCAGTACTTC. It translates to CASSTQLKTQYF.

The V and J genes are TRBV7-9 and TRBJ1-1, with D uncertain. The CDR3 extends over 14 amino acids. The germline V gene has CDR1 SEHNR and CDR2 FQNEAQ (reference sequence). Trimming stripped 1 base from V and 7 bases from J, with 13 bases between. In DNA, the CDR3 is TGTGCCAGCAGCTTAGTAGGGAAAGATGGTGAAGCTTTCTTT. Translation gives CASSLVGKDGEAFF.

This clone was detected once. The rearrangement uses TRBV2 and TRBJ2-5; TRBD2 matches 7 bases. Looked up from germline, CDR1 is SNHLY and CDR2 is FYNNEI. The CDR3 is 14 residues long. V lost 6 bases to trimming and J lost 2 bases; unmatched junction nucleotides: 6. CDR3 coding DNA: TGTGCCAGCAGGGCCGGGACTATTCAAGAGACCCAGTACTTC. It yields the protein CASRAGTIQETQYF.

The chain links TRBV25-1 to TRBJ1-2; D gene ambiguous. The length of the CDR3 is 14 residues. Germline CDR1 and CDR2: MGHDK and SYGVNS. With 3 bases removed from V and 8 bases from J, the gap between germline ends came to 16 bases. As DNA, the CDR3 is TGTGCCAGCAGTGATGGAAGCAGTGAAAAGGGCTACACCTTC. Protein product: CASSDGSSEKGYTF.

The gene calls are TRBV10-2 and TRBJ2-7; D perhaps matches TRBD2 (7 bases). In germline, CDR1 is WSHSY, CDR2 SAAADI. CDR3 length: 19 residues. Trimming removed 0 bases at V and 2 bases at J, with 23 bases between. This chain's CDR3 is CASSESYNWEGVITYEQYF. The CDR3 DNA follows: TGCGCCAGCAGTGAGTCATACAATTGGGAGGGGGTAATCACCTACGAGCAGTACTTC.

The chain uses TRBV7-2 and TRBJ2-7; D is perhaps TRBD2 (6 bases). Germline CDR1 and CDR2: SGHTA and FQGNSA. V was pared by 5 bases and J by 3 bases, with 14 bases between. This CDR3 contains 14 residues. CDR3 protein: CASSLRDLFYEQYF. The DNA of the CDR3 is TGTGCCAGCAGCCTCCGGGACTTATTCTACGAGCAGTACTTC.

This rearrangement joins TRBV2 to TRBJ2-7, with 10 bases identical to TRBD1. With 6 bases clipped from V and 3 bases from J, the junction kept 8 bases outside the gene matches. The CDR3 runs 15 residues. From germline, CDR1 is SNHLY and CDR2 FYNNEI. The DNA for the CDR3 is TGTGCCAGCAGCTTCAGCCGGGACAGGGGCTACGAGCAGTACTTC. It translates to CASSFSRDRGYEQYF.